This T cell receptor beta chain is from a study of cytotoxic CD8 clonotypes in ibrutinib-treated CLL. Turning to the study itself: Following a median about eleven months of treatment, with a range of 6 to 36, response samples were taken. General observations from the study: T-cell clonality at baseline went above that of age-matched healthy donors and rose and fell with circulating CD8+ T-cell counts.

Comments on this clone: Its cognate antigen is unknown.

Data came from immunoSEQ multiplex PCR; TCRdb stores just in-frame clones and leaves some out. This table holds some 10,000 clones, roughly three quarters found once. The source is a human donor with chronic lymphocytic leukemia. The input for sequencing was PBMCs, taken at disease progression, from a patient treated with ibrutinib.

Here the CDR3 reads CASSVWGARGANVLTF. The DNA of the CDR3 is TGTGCCAGCAGTGTCTGGGGGGCGCGCGGGGCCAACGTCCTGACTTTC. The chain is built from TRBV27 and TRBJ2-6; TRBD1 or TRBD2 may be the D gene (6 bases each). V was pared by 5 bases and J by 4 bases, with 15 bases between. The CDR3 runs 16 residues. Germline V gives CDR1 MNHEY, CDR2 SMNVEV (reference sequence).